A single sample is the source of the 18 T cell receptor beta chains below, sequenced in a study of human T cells and chemical hapten exposure. Time point: patch test 3, about 24 weeks after DPC sensitization. Indicated treatment: therapeutic diphenylcyclopropenone sensitization with weekly scalp DPC. The authors extracted total RNA from unfractionated whole blood. TCRdb used MiXCR to reprocess the RACE reads, holding one entry per CDR3 protein. The sample lists fewer than 50,000 distinct CDR3 sequences, 9.5% occurring once. The sample here was whole blood, taken in connection with sensitization to the hapten diphenylcyclopropenone (DPC). The receptors were sampled from a man aged 45-65 years with alopecia areata. Some clones in this sample may be carry-over from other donors' samples.

This clonotype was picked up many times. J is TRBJ2-3 and V is TRBV5-1; 10 positions match TRBD1. The CDR3 contains 14 residues. Germline loops: CDR1 SGHRS, CDR2 YFSETQ. V shed 9 bases, J shed 4 bases, and the junction held 8 bases outside the gene matches. The CDR3 nucleotides read TGCGCCACCCGGGGGACAGGGGAGCCAGATACGCAGTATTTT. This sequence encodes CATRGTGEPDTQYF.

This clonotype was observed a handful of times. The rearrangement uses TRBV18 and TRBJ1-1, with D unclear. V lost 5 bases and J 1 base, leaving 2 bases between the germline ends. This CDR3 has 11 amino acids. Germline V CDR1 and CDR2: KGHSH, LQKENI. The CDR3 DNA reads TGTGCCAGCTCAGAGAACACTGAAGCTTTCTTT. Translation: CASSENTEAFF.

By share, this clonotype ranks as medium-sized. The CDR3 loop reads CASSPDRDYGYTF. CDR3 in DNA: TGTGCCAGCTCACCGGACAGGGATTATGGCTACACCTTC. The gene calls are TRBV18 and TRBJ1-2; 8 bases are a match to TRBD1. CDR1 and CDR2 from the germline V gene are KGHSH and LQKENI. V shed 3 bases, J shed 5 bases, and the junction held 2 bases outside the gene matches. The CDR3 runs to 13 residues. The full variable domain, rest sourced from reference TRBV18 and TRBJ1-2, is NAGVMQNPRHLVRRRGQEARLRCSPMKGHSHVYWYRQLPEEGLKFMVYLQKENIIDESGMPKERFSAEFPKEGPSILRIQQVVRGDSAAYFCASSPDRDYGYTFGSGTRLTVV.

The sample holds a few counts of this clonotype. The V gene is TRBV28, the J gene TRBJ1-2; 7 bases agree with TRBD1. Germline V gene sequence: CDR1 MDHEN, CDR2 SYDVKM. V shed 7 bases, J shed 5 bases, and the junction held 4 bases outside the gene matches. CDR3 length equals 12 residues. The CDR3 is CASTDRVYGYTF. CDR3 in DNA: TGTGCCAGCACCGACAGGGTGTATGGCTACACCTTC.

This clonotype was counted a few times. The chain uses TRBV10-2 and TRBJ2-7; D gene unclear. Trimming pared 6 bases from V and 2 bases from J, leaving 11 bases between. The CDR3 runs to 13 residues. Per the germline V gene, CDR1 is WSHSY and CDR2 is SAAADI. CDR3 region: CASRETRTYEQYF. CDR3 in DNA: TGCGCCAGCAGGGAGACACGCACCTACGAGCAGTACTTC.

This clonotype was seen ten or more times. The chain links TRBV7-6 to TRBJ2-2; D is possibly TRBD1 or TRBD2 (5 bases each). Germline V gives CDR1 SGHVS, CDR2 FNYEAQ. There are 15 residues in the CDR3. Trimming took 1 base from V and 7 from J, leaving 13 bases between them. Written as DNA, the CDR3 is TGTGCCAGCAGCTTAGGGCAGGGAGTACACGGGGAGCTGTTTTTT. Protein: CASSLGQGVHGELFF. The whole variable domain, filled in from reference TRBV7-6 and TRBJ2-2, reads GAGVSQSPRYKVTKRGQDVALRCDPISGHVSLYWYRQALGQGPEFLTYFNYEAQQDKSGLPNDRFSAERPEGSISTLTIQRTEQRDSAMYRCASSLGQGVHGELFFGEGSRLTVL.

The sample holds a few counts of this clonotype. The chain links TRBV3-2 to TRBJ1-4. TRBV3-2 is described as a pseudogene. This CDR3 has 15 residues. Here the CDR3 reads CASSQGESTNEKLFF. The DNA for the CDR3 is TGTGCCAGCAGCCAAGGGGAGTCCACTAATGAAAAACTGTTTTTT.

This clonotype was counted a few times. This rearrangement joins TRBV28 to TRBJ2-1; 12 nucleotides agree with TRBD2. CDR1 is MDHEN, CDR2 SYDVKM, per germline. The CDR3 runs 12 residues. CDR3 DNA: TGTGCGACTAGCGGGAGTCCGGATGAGCAGTTCTTC. Translated: CATSGSPDEQFF.

At least ten counts were recorded for this clonotype. The CDR3 DNA reads TGCAGTGCTAGGGGCCGACAGTATGATCAGCCCCAGCATTTT. This sequence encodes CSARGRQYDQPQHF. This sequence joins TRBV20-1 and TRBJ1-5, with a weak D call TRBD1 (5 bases). There are 14 residues in the CDR3. The germline V and J ends were trimmed by 3 bases and 5 bases, with 14 bases remaining between them. CDR1 is DFQATT, CDR2 SNEGSKA, per germline (reference sequence).

The V gene is TRBV2, the J gene TRBJ2-7; D not certain. From germline, CDR1 is SNHLY and CDR2 FYNNEI. The CDR3 totals 13 residues. Trimming took off 4 bases at V and 0 bases at J, with 7 bases between the two ends. The DNA of the CDR3 is TGTGCCAGCAGTGCCTTGAGCTCCTACGAGCAGTACTTC. This codes for CASSALSSYEQYF.

This chain uses TRBV7-2 with TRBJ2-7; 9 bases fit TRBD2. Germline V gene lookup returns CDR1 SGHTA and CDR2 FQGNSA. With 6 bases clipped from V and 3 bases from J, the junction kept 9 bases outside the gene matches. The CDR3 is 15 residues long. Written as DNA, the CDR3 is TGTGCCAGCAGTCAAGGACTAGCGCGGAACTACGAGCAGTACTTC. It specifies CASSQGLARNYEQYF.

The J gene is TRBJ2-7, the V gene TRBV28; TRBD1 agrees at 10 bases. The CDR3 runs to 13 residues. Looked up from germline, CDR1 is MDHEN and CDR2 is SYDVKM. V lost 6 bases to trimming and J lost 10 bases; unmatched junction nucleotides: 9. Here the CDR3 reads CASSFLGTGAQYF. CDR3 nucleotide sequence: TGTGCCAGCAGCTTTCTCGGGACAGGGGCCCAGTACTTC. The variable domain in full, with the rest retrieved from reference TRBV28 and TRBJ2-7, is DVKVTQSSRYLVKRTGEKVFLECVQDMDHENMFWYRQDPGLGLRLIYFSYDVKMKEKGDIPEGYSVSREKKERFSLILESASTNQTSMYLCASSFLGTGAQYFGPGTRLTVT.

This clonotype was detected ten times or more. CDR3 DNA sequence: TGTGCCAGCAGTTTGGTCACGGGCGGCACAGATACGCAGTATTTT. It specifies CASSLVTGGTDTQYF. The chain recombines TRBV12-3 or TRBV12-4 with TRBJ2-3; D is ambiguous. The CDR3 contains 15 residues. Trimming shortened V by 3 bases and J by 1 base, and 11 bases separated the two germline ends.

In the case of this clonotype: This may be a read error, as it is one base from a much larger clone. The chain employs TRBV6-2 or TRBV6-3 and TRBJ2-1; 8 positions agree with TRBD2. CDR3 length: 17 amino acids. Germline assignment: CDR1 MNHEY and CDR2 SVGEGT. The CDR3 here is CATTYSGTSISYNGQFF. CDR3 DNA sequence: TGTGCCACCACTTATAGCGGGACCAGCATCTCCTACAATGGGCAGTTCTTC.

The sample holds many counts of this clonotype. This chain links TRBV7-2 with TRBJ2-3; 10 bases agree with TRBD2. The CDR3 is 16 residues long. The V gene end was trimmed by 3 bases and the J gene end by 5 bases; junction bases not matched to a gene: 8. CDR1 and CDR2 (germline): SGHTA, FQGNSA. This CDR3 is CASSFGLAGAGDTQYF. CDR3 in DNA: TGTGCCAGCAGCTTCGGGCTAGCGGGAGCCGGAGATACGCAGTATTTT.

This clonotype has at least ten counts. J is TRBJ2-7 and V is TRBV3-1, with D possibly matching TRBD2 (7 bases). This CDR3 spans 14 amino acids. Trimming removed 1 base from V and 6 bases from J, with 13 bases in between. Per germline, CDR1 LGHDT and CDR2 YNNKEL (reference sequence). CDR3: CASSQGHREGEQYF. CDR3 bases: TGTGCCAGCAGCCAAGGACACAGGGAGGGCGAGCAGTACTTC.

In this sample, this clonotype turned up many times. The chain has TRBV10-3 and TRBJ2-5; TRBD2 aligns across 10 bases. Looked up from germline, CDR1 is ENHRY and CDR2 is SYGVKD. With 6 bases clipped from V and 4 bases from J, the junction kept 14 bases outside the gene matches. This CDR3 spans 17 amino acids. Here the CDR3 DNA reads TGTGCCATCAGGGCGGGACTAGCGATAACCGCCGGAGAGACCCAGTACTTC. Protein product: CAIRAGLAITAGETQYF.

This clonotype was counted only a few times. The gene calls are TRBV28 and TRBJ2-3; D might be TRBD2 (6 bases). The CDR3 loop spans 12 amino acids. V was trimmed by 8 bases and J by 4 bases, leaving 10 bases between them. Germline V lookup: CDR1 MDHEN, CDR2 SYDVKM. CDR3 sequence (DNA): TGTGCCAGCGGGAGGAGGTCAGATACGCAGTATTTT. The encoded protein is CASGRRSDTQYF.